This TCR beta chain derives from a study of T cells in tuberculosis. Thawed, overnight-rested PBMC were stained with GMM-loaded CD1B tetramer, viability dye and anti-CD3, then sorted. The CD1B tetramers carried C32 glucose monomycolate purified from Rhodococcus equi. PBMC for tetramer sorting were first depleted of CD14-expressing monocytes. The assay was immunoSEQ multiplex PCR, and TCRdb's table has in-frame clones only and misses some. The sample comprises some 90,000 clones, approximately 90% of which are singletons, and 1.5% to 2% rests with the top ten. This clone was observed once. The V end was cut by 8 bases, the J end by 4 bases, with 15 bases between. Germline CDR1 and CDR2: MNHEY and SVGAGI. The CDR3 covers 14 residues.

J is TRBJ1-3 and V is TRBV6-5; perhaps TRBD1 as D (5 bases). The receptor was isolated from an adult woman with latent tuberculosis. Specimen: CD1b-GMM tetramer-negative cells sorted from PBMCs. The chain's CDR3 is CASGAWGTGNTIYF. CDR3 sequence (DNA): TGTGCCAGCGGGGCTTGGGGAACGGGAAACACCATATATTTT.